What follows describes a single T cell receptor beta chain. What it recognizes is unknown. As for treatment: roughly ten-day PBMC culture with coronavirus spike peptide pools or control peptides (ViraFEST assay). ViraFEST sequenced TCRs after peptide-pool expansion of antigen-specific T cells. V gave up 3 bases and J gave up 2 bases; unmatched junction bases: 3. CDR3 length: 14 residues. Germline V gene sequence: CDR1 KGHSH, CDR2 LQKENI. Cultured CD4+ T-cell DNA underwent Oncomine TCR Beta short-read sequencing. Investigators isolated genomic DNA from cultured CD4+ T cells. Each CDR3 protein gets one entry after TCRdb re-called the PCR reads with MiXCR. The table records approximately 6,000 distinct CDR3 sequences, 45% to 60% of them present only once. The entry originates in a study of vaccination and CD4 T cells after COVID-19.

The chain recombines TRBV18 with TRBJ1-2; 7 bases align to TRBD1. The TCR was taken from a human donor who had recovered from COVID-19. The sequencing input was CD4+ T cells from blood, cultured in vitro. The chain's CDR3 is CASSPEDRNYGYTF. The CDR3 nucleotides read TGTGCCAGCTCACCTGAGGACAGGAACTATGGCTACACCTTC.